The entry that follows covers one TCR beta chain sequence. V was pared by 2 bases and J by 4 bases, with 12 bases between. Germline V lookup: CDR1 MDHEN, CDR2 SYDVKM. This CDR3 spans 15 amino acids. This entry comes from a study of cytomegalovirus exposure and HLA in healthy donors. The study ran its PCR with 60 Vbeta and 13 Jbeta primers. Data came from immunoSEQ multiplex PCR; TCRdb stores just in-frame clones and leaves some out. Of 50,000 to 70,000 clones detected, 55% to 75% appear once; the ten largest clones hold less than 45%. The clonotype originates from a man in his forties in good health and CMV-seropositive. Specimen: PBMCs. The J gene is TRBJ1-3, the V gene TRBV28; no firm D call. The CDR3 DNA reads TGTGCCAGCAGTTTAGACTGGTTGAACGGAAACACCATATATTTT. The encoded protein is CASSLDWLNGNTIYF.